A single sample gave rise to the 27 T cell receptor beta chains below, sequenced in a study of tumor and adjacent non-tumor tissue in lung cancer. No cell sorting was done before RNA was extracted from the tissue. Distant lung tissue was collected more than 3 cm away from the tumor edge. A modified ARM-PCR protocol with three rounds of nested PCR amplified TCRbeta. TCRdb analysed the multiplex PCR reads with MiXCR anew, one entry per CDR3 protein. Here the sample spans about 75,000 distinct CDR3 sequences, around two thirds being singletons. Specimen: distant non-tumor lung tissue. The receptors originated from a woman between 50 and 59 years old with non-small cell lung cancer.

The chain combines TRBV7-8 with TRBJ1-6; TRBD1 might be the D (5 bases). Germline V gives CDR1 SGHVS, CDR2 FQNEAQ. This CDR3 has 14 amino acids. With 5 bases removed from V and 7 bases from J, the gap between germline ends came to 12 bases. CDR3 DNA sequence: TGTGCCAGCAGCCAGAGGGGCCCCAATTCACCCCTCCACTTT. Protein: CASSQRGPNSPLHF.

With regard to this clonotype: This could be a read error, since a much larger clone is one nucleotide away. V gene TRBV12-3 or TRBV12-4 combines with J gene TRBJ1-1; D might be TRBD1 (5 bases). This CDR3 is 13 amino acids long. V was shortened by 6 bases and J by 7 bases, with 15 bases between the two germline ends. CDR3 nucleotide sequence: TGTGCCAGCAGCCTGTCTGGGGGGGATGAAGCTTTCTTT. Translating it yields CASSLSGGDEAFF.

The V and J genes are TRBV20-1 and TRBJ1-1; D not certain. The CDR3 loop spans 12 amino acids. Per the germline V gene, CDR1 is DFQATT and CDR2 is SNEGSKA (reference sequence). The CDR3: CIVPTPAPEAFF. DNA of the CDR3: TGCATTGTCCCGACCCCCGCCCCCGAAGCTTTCTTT.

On this clonotype itself: With a much larger clone just one base away, this may be a read error. This chain joins TRBV6-6 and TRBJ1-5; 7 nucleotides match TRBD1. This CDR3 spans 14 amino acids. Looked up from germline, CDR1 is MNHNY and CDR2 is SVGAGI (reference sequence). Here the CDR3 DNA reads TGTGACAGCAGTTACGCGACAGGGAATCAGCCCCAGCATTTT. Residues: CDSSYATGNQPQHF.

This clonotype was counted between two and nine times. The junction departs from the called germline gene at one end, perhaps through a read error. The V gene is TRBV30, the J gene TRBJ2-1; 7 bases align to TRBD2. Germline loops: CDR1 GTSNPN, CDR2 SVGIG (reference sequence). The CDR3 consists of 14 residues. The CDR3 region is CAWTRGSGYNERFF. The CDR3 DNA is TGTGCCTGGACCCGCGGGAGTGGCTACAATGAGCGGTTCTTC.

Remarks on this clonotype: A read error may explain this, as a much larger clone is one base away. In this CDR3 the conserved last residue, phenylalanine or tryptophan, is missing, so a read error is likely. The chain uses TRBV4-1 and TRBJ2-2; the D gene is possibly TRBD1 (5 bases). The CDR3 runs to 15 residues. CDR1 is MGHRA and CDR2 is YSYEKL in the germline V gene. V lost 1 base to trimming and J lost 3 bases, with 9 bases between them. CDR3 DNA: TGCGCCAGCAGCCAAGTGCAGGGTCACACCGGGGAGCTGTTTTCT. The encoded protein is CASSQVQGHTGELFS.

About this clonotype itself: The conserved closing phenylalanine or tryptophan is absent in this CDR3, likely reflecting a read error. V and J are TRBV11-3 and TRBJ2-3; no definite D call. This CDR3 is built from 13 residues. From germline, CDR1 is SGHNT and CDR2 YENEEA. CDR3 region: CAISRQGTDTQYC. The CDR3 nucleotides read TGTGCCATCAGCCGCCAGGGCACAGATACGCAGTATTGT.

About this clonotype: A much larger clone differs by one base, so this may be a read error. The chain recombines TRBV4-1 with TRBJ1-2; D not resolved. This CDR3 is 13 amino acids long. Germline CDR1 MGHRA, CDR2 YSYEKL. This chain's CDR3 is CVSSGVGNYGYTF. In DNA form, the CDR3 reads TGCGTCAGTTCGGGTGTGGGTAACTATGGCTACACCTTC.

This clonotype was detected once. A much larger clone lies one base from this, so it may be a read error. V and J are TRBV6-2 or TRBV6-3 and TRBJ2-7; TRBD2 matches at 13 bases. The CDR3 has 13 residues. Germline lookup yields CDR1 MNHEY and CDR2 SVGEGT. V dropped 8 bases and J dropped 6; count of bases not matched to a gene: 4. CDR3 sequence: CASGRLAGGEQYF. The CDR3, as DNA: TGTGCCAGCGGCCGACTAGCGGGAGGCGAGCAGTACTTC.

The chain is built from TRBV11-2 and TRBJ2-1; TRBD2 matches at 11 bases. Germline assignment: CDR1 SGHAT and CDR2 FQNNGV. J was trimmed by 8 bases and V by 5 bases; bases with no gene match: 11. The CDR3 covers 16 residues. The CDR3: CASSRTILAGDYEQFF. The CDR3, as DNA: TGTGCCAGCAGCCGGACGATACTAGCGGGAGACTATGAGCAGTTCTTC.

As regards this clonotype: The CDR3 ends on some other residue instead of the conserved phenylalanine or tryptophan, so this is likely a read error. This chain joins TRBV7-9 and TRBJ2-4, with D perhaps matching TRBD1 (5 bases). V lost 2 bases and J lost 3, with 8 bases in between. CDR1 and CDR2 from the germline V gene are SEHNR and FQNEAQ (reference sequence). The CDR3 covers 14 residues. The CDR3 reads CASSLSQGKNIQYL. In DNA, the CDR3 is TGTGCCAGCAGCTTAAGTCAGGGCAAAAACATTCAGTACCTC.

This clonotype has a count of ten or more. This sequence joins TRBV19 and TRBJ1-5; D is uncertain. Germline V gives CDR1 LNHDA, CDR2 SQIVND (reference sequence). The CDR3 totals 15 residues. The V and J ends lost 3 bases and 4 bases respectively, with 13 bases between them. This CDR3 is CASSIGGTPNQPQHF. In nucleotides, the CDR3 is TGTGCCAGTAGTATTGGCGGCACACCTAATCAGCCCCAGCATTTT.

This clonotype appeared once. Lacking the conserved final phenylalanine or tryptophan, this CDR3 likely reflects a read error. No DNA is shown, since the ends of the CDR3 on it are uncertain; the CDR3 is the one TCRdb lists. V usage is TRBV6-6 and J usage is TRBJ2-7; TRBD1, the table's D call, was not compared with the DNA. CDR1 and CDR2 from the germline V gene are MNHNY and SVGAGI (reference sequence). The CDR3 is 14 residues long, ends included. The CDR3 loop reads CAGRPGDLSYEQYS.

This chain links TRBV4-1 with TRBJ2-7, with unresolved D. Per the germline V gene, CDR1 is MGHRA and CDR2 is YSYEKL. The CDR3 has 15 amino acids. The V end was cut by 6 bases, the J end by 5 bases, with 20 bases between. CDR3 protein: CASSRGPTWSDEQYF. For the CDR3, the DNA is TGCGCCAGCAGTCGAGGACCCACGTGGTCTGACGAGCAGTACTTC.

As to this clonotype: One junction end disagrees with the germline gene, perhaps due to a read error. CDR3 sequence: CASSLATDTDTQYF. The DNA of the CDR3 is TGTGCCAGTAGCTTAGCTACAGACACAGATACGCAGTATTTT. This chain uses TRBV11-1 with TRBJ2-3; D unresolved. The CDR3 is 14 amino acids. The germline gives CDR1 SGHAT, CDR2 FQDESV (reference sequence). Drawing the rest from reference TRBV11-1 and TRBJ2-3, the complete variable domain is EAEVAQSPRYKITEKSQAVAFWCDPISGHATLYWYRQILGQGPELLVQFQDESVVDDSQLPKDRFSAERLKGVDSTLKIQPAELGDSAMYLCASSLATDTDTQYFGPGTRLTVL.

As regards this clonotype: A much larger clone is a single base away; this may be a read error. The chain links TRBV5-6 to TRBJ2-5; the D is unclear. The CDR3 spans 16 residues. Germline loops: CDR1 SGHDT, CDR2 YYEEEE. DNA of the CDR3: TGTGTCAGCAGCTGGAATTGGGCGTCGCAGAGTGAGACCCAGTACTTC. Translated, it gives CVSSWNWASQSETQYF.

As for this clonotype: Mismatch with germline at one junction end may stem from a read error. This rearrangement joins TRBV20-1 to TRBJ2-5; weak D call: TRBD2 (6 bases). This CDR3 region has 13 residues. In germline, CDR1 is DFQATT, CDR2 SNEGSKA (reference sequence). CDR3 sequence (DNA): TGTAGTACTAGCACAGGCCCTCAAGAGACCCATTACTTC. Encoded protein: CSTSTGPQETHYF.

As to this clonotype: This could be a read error, since a much larger clone is one nucleotide away. This sequence joins TRBV6-1 and TRBJ1-1, with D maybe TRBD1 (6 bases). This CDR3 has 15 amino acids. Germline values: CDR1 MNHNS, CDR2 SASEGT. The CDR3 nucleotides are TGTGCCAGCAGCGGGCGTACGGGGGGCAACACTGAAACTTTCTTT. As protein: CASSGRTGGNTETFF.

The genes are TRBV12-3 or TRBV12-4 and TRBJ2-1; D gene uncertain. V was shortened by 3 bases and J by 8 bases, with 17 bases between the two germline ends. This CDR3 is 15 amino acids long. The CDR3 DNA follows: TGTGCCAGCAGTTTCATATCGCGAGTCCCCGATGAGCAGTTCTTC. Translation: CASSFISRVPDEQFF.

Concerning this clonotype: Relative to the germline gene, one junction end is altered; a read error may explain this. This chain uses TRBV11-2 with TRBJ1-5; TRBD1 might be the D (6 bases). CDR1 SGHAT and CDR2 FQNNGV come from the germline V gene. This CDR3 contains 13 residues. CDR3 loop: CANSEDRNQPQDF. CDR3 in DNA: TGTGCCAACAGCGAAGACAGGAACCAGCCACAGGATTTT. Complete variable domain (other parts from reference TRBV11-2 and TRBJ1-5): EAGVAQSPRYKIIEKRQSVAFWCNPISGHATLYWYQQILGQGPKLLIQFQNNGVVDDSQLPKDRFSAERLKGVDSTLKIQPAKLEDSAVYLCANSEDRNQPQDFGDGTRLSIL.

The sample holds many counts of this clonotype. The rearrangement links TRBV20-1 to TRBJ1-6; D is possibly TRBD1 (6 bases). The V gene's germline CDR1 is DFQATT and CDR2 SNEGSKA (reference sequence). Trimming removed 1 base at V and 4 bases at J, with 11 bases between. There are 15 residues in the CDR3. The CDR3 region has the DNA TGCAGTGCTAGAGGTCTGGGGACATATAATTCACCCCTCCACTTT. This translates into CSARGLGTYNSPLHF.

A remark on this clonotype: This may arise from a read error, as a much more abundant clone is one base away. The genes are TRBV4-2 and TRBJ1-1; tentatively, D is TRBD1 (6 bases). From germline, CDR1 is LGHNA and CDR2 YNFKEQ. The CDR3 runs 16 residues. The CDR3 nucleotides are TGTGCCGGCAGCCAAGACCCGCGGGACACGTGGACTGAAGCTTTCTTT. Amino acid sequence: CAGSQDPRDTWTEAFF.

This clonotype was seen more than once but under ten times. A read error is possible here, since a much larger clone lies one base away. V is TRBV20-1 and J is TRBJ2-7; the D gene is possibly TRBD1 (5 bases). Per germline, CDR1 DFQATT and CDR2 SNEGSKA (reference sequence). The CDR3 runs 12 residues. Deletions cut 6 bases from V and 7 bases from J, with 16 bases between. In DNA, the CDR3 is TGCAGTGCCAGGCAGGGTTTTGGAGAGCAGTACTTC. It encodes CSARQGFGEQYF.

This clonotype appeared a few times. A much larger clone lies one base from this, so it may be a read error. The rearrangement links TRBV20-1 to TRBJ1-2; D is undetermined. Trimming stripped 0 bases from V and 3 bases from J, with 17 bases between. This CDR3 region has 16 residues. Germline CDR1 and CDR2: DFQATT and SNEGSKA (reference sequence). The DNA of the CDR3 is TGCAGTGCTAGAGATCCGACGGACTATGTACACTATGGCTACACCTTC. Protein: CSARDPTDYVHYGYTF.

Remarks on this clonotype: A much larger clone differs by one base, so this may be a read error. The chain is built from TRBV24-1 and TRBJ1-5; D perhaps matches TRBD1 (5 bases). V lost 5 bases and J 6 bases, leaving 10 bases between the germline ends. The length of the CDR3 is 13 residues. Germline V gives CDR1 KGHDR, CDR2 SFDVKD. CDR3 nucleotide sequence: TGTGCCACCAGTGTGGGGCTGCGTCAGCCCCAGCATTTT. It translates to CATSVGLRQPQHF.

The rearrangement links TRBV5-1 to TRBJ2-1, with 8 bases identical to TRBD2. Germline V gene lookup returns CDR1 SGHRS and CDR2 YFSETQ. The CDR3 totals 15 residues. With 0 bases clipped from V and 6 bases from J, the junction kept 5 bases outside the gene matches. The CDR3: CASSLDSGTRNEQFF. The CDR3 region has the DNA TGCGCCAGCAGCTTGGATAGCGGGACTCGCAATGAGCAGTTCTTC.

Notes on this clonotype: One end of the junction varies from germline; a read error may be responsible. The CDR3 loop is CASSNPGQGVTEACF. DNA for the CDR3: TGTGCCAGCAGTAACCCCGGACAGGGGGTCACTGAAGCTTGCTTT. This chain links TRBV6-6 with TRBJ1-1; 10 nucleotides line up with TRBD1. This CDR3 has 15 amino acids. Looked up from germline, CDR1 is MNHNY and CDR2 is SVGAGI (reference sequence).